The 23 T cell receptor beta chains in this list originate from one sample, sequenced in a study of T cell responses to AZD1222 COVID-19 vaccine. Measured with immunoSEQ multiplex PCR; TCRdb has only the in-frame clones, and not every one. The sample holds about 60,000 clones; about 80% are singletons and the top ten take less than 4%. The sequencing here drew on peripheral blood, taken 28 days after the second AZD1222 dose. These receptors came from an adult who received the AZD1222 COVID-19 vaccine.

The DNA of the CDR3 is TGTGCCAGCAGCTCCGCGGGGGGTATTCTCGAGACCCAGTACTTC. Amino acids: CASSSAGGILETQYF. The genes are TRBV7-8 and TRBJ2-5; 8 bases agree with TRBD2. Per the germline V gene, CDR1 is SGHVS and CDR2 is FQNEAQ. V shed 4 bases and J 5 bases; nucleotides not matched to a gene: 9. This CDR3 is 15 amino acids long.

The chain links TRBV6-2 or TRBV6-3 to TRBJ2-7; D might be TRBD2 (6 bases). CDR3 length: 12 amino acids. Germline V gene lookup returns CDR1 MNHEY and CDR2 SVGEGT. The V and J ends lost 5 bases and 5 bases respectively, with 10 bases between them. In DNA form, the CDR3 reads TGTGCCAGCAGTCCCGAGCGGGACGAGCAGTACTTC. This translates into CASSPERDEQYF.

In DNA, the CDR3 is TGTGCCAGCAGCTTGGGAGGACAGGGCATGGATGGCTACACCTTC. This encodes CASSLGGQGMDGYTF. The rearrangement links TRBV5-5 to TRBJ1-2, with 8 bases aligning to TRBD1. V lost 0 bases and J lost 6; bases outside the gene matches: 7. The CDR3 length is 15 residues. Germline V lookup: CDR1 SGHKS, CDR2 YYEKEE (reference sequence).

This chain links TRBV28 with TRBJ2-5; 7 bases are shared with TRBD1. V was clipped by 6 bases and J by 2 bases; unmatched bases: 6. This CDR3 has 14 residues. Per the germline V gene, CDR1 is MDHEN and CDR2 is SYDVKM. The CDR3 loop is CASSFIRGQETQYF. The CDR3 coding sequence is TGTGCCAGCAGCTTTATCAGGGGGCAAGAGACCCAGTACTTC. Variable domain in full (rest from reference TRBV28 and TRBJ2-5): DVKVTQSSRYLVKRTGEKVFLECVQDMDHENMFWYRQDPGLGLRLIYFSYDVKMKEKGDIPEGYSVSREKKERFSLILESASTNQTSMYLCASSFIRGQETQYFGPGTRLLVL.

The CDR3 region is CASSARHLANYGYTF. The CDR3 coding sequence is TGTGCCAGTAGCGCTCGTCATCTAGCTAACTATGGCTACACCTTC. V usage is TRBV19 and J usage is TRBJ1-2, with D uncertain. Per germline, CDR1 LNHDA and CDR2 SQIVND (reference sequence). V was clipped by 6 bases and J by 0 bases, with 14 bases between them. The CDR3 is 15 amino acids.

J is TRBJ2-7 and V is TRBV7-6, with 10 bases lining up with TRBD2. Germline V gives CDR1 SGHVS, CDR2 FNYEAQ. The V and J ends lost 5 bases and 1 base, in that order; junction bases with no gene match: 5. CDR3 length: 15 amino acids. The chain's CDR3 is CASSPSSGGSYEQYF. CDR3 DNA sequence: TGTGCCAGCAGCCCCTCTAGCGGGGGATCCTACGAGCAGTACTTC. Together with reference TRBV7-6 and TRBJ2-7, the CDR3 gives the full variable domain: GAGVSQSPRYKVTKRGQDVALRCDPISGHVSLYWYRQALGQGPEFLTYFNYEAQQDKSGLPNDRFSAERPEGSISTLTIQRTEQRDSAMYRCASSPSSGGSYEQYFGPGTRLTVT.

The chain has TRBV28 and TRBJ1-3; D remains unclear. Germline CDR1 MDHEN, CDR2 SYDVKM. The CDR3 is 14 residues long. V shed 8 bases and J shed 0 bases, with 11 bases lying between them. The CDR3: CASGRRSSGNTIYF. The CDR3 DNA follows: TGTGCCAGCGGAAGACGGAGCTCTGGAAACACCATATATTTT.

The chain combines TRBV7-2 with TRBJ2-1; D tentatively reads TRBD1 or TRBD2 (7 bases each). Trimming shortened V by 5 bases and J by 8 bases, and 22 bases separated the two germline ends. CDR3 length equals 16 residues. Germline values: CDR1 SGHTA, CDR2 FQGNSA. CDR3 residues: CASSPRQGLRIHEQFF. CDR3 bases: TGTGCCAGCAGCCCCCGACAGGGACTACGTATACATGAGCAGTTCTTC.

This clone was found once. The rearrangement uses TRBV18 and TRBJ2-2; D is unresolved. The germline CDR1 and CDR2 sequences are KGHSH and LQKENI. V was trimmed by 4 bases and J by 4 bases, leaving 13 bases between them. This CDR3 region has 15 residues. CDR3 region: CASSQSSISTGELFF. The CDR3 DNA follows: TGTGCCAGCTCACAATCGTCGATTTCCACCGGGGAGCTGTTTTTT. Looking up the rest from reference TRBV18 and TRBJ2-2 gives the full variable domain: NAGVMQNPRHLVRRRGQEARLRCSPMKGHSHVYWYRQLPEEGLKFMVYLQKENIIDESGMPKERFSAEFPKEGPSILRIQQVVRGDSAAYFCASSQSSISTGELFFGEGSRLTVL.

This clone occurred once. V gene TRBV4-2 combines with J gene TRBJ2-3, with D perhaps assigned TRBD1 or TRBD2 (5 bases each). Trimming cost V 1 base and J 4 bases, with 12 bases left between them. CDR1 and CDR2 (germline): LGHNA, YNFKEQ. The CDR3 loop spans 15 amino acids. In DNA form, the CDR3 reads TGTGCCAGCAGCCAAGTCGGGGACGCGGCAGATACGCAGTATTTT. Translated: CASSQVGDAADTQYF.

V is TRBV7-9 and J is TRBJ2-3, with TRBD1 as a possible D gene (6 bases). The CDR3 length is 15 residues. Per germline, CDR1 SEHNR and CDR2 FQNEAQ (reference sequence). V was pared by 3 bases and J by 4 bases, with 14 bases between. As DNA, the CDR3 is TGTGCCAGCAGCTTTTCAGGGGTGGGGGCAGATACGCAGTATTTT. Its translation: CASSFSGVGADTQYF.

V usage is TRBV3-1 (or the pseudogene TRBV3-2) and J usage is TRBJ2-1; D uncertain. This CDR3 region has 16 residues. Trimming left V 2 bases short and J 0 bases short, with 11 bases between. Per germline, CDR1 LGHDT and CDR2 YNNKEL (reference sequence). The CDR3 nucleotides read TGTGCCAGCAGCCAACCCGCCAGGAGCTCCTACAATGAGCAGTTCTTC. Translated, it gives CASSQPARSSYNEQFF.

The chain is built from TRBV6-2 or TRBV6-3 and TRBJ2-7; TRBD1 aligns across 10 bases. Germline V gene sequence: CDR1 MNHEY, CDR2 SVGEGT. Losses at the gene ends were 2 bases for V and 2 bases for J; bases not matched to a gene: 3. This CDR3 comprises 15 residues. The CDR3 reads CASSYRGQGTYEQYF. CDR3 nucleotides: TGTGCCAGCAGTTACCGGGGACAGGGGACCTACGAGCAGTACTTC.

V and J are TRBV5-6 and TRBJ2-3; D might be TRBD1 (5 bases). Deletions cut 0 bases from V and 2 bases from J, with 16 bases between. The germline CDR1 and CDR2 sequences are SGHDT and YYEEEE. There are 17 residues in the CDR3. The chain's CDR3 is CASSLASSRAPTDTQYF. CDR3 nucleotides: TGTGCCAGCAGCTTGGCCTCCAGCAGGGCCCCCACAGATACGCAGTATTTT.

This sequence joins TRBV5-5 and TRBJ1-4; TRBD1 aligns across 8 bases. Germline CDR1 reads SGHKS; CDR2 reads YYEKEE (reference sequence). Losses at the gene ends were 4 bases for V and 8 bases for J; bases not matched to a gene: 7. The CDR3 loop spans 14 amino acids. CDR3 amino acids: CASSTTGAEEKLFF. The CDR3 bases are TGTGCCAGCAGCACGACAGGGGCAGAAGAAAAACTGTTTTTT.

The genes are TRBV19 and TRBJ1-1; 7 nucleotides match TRBD1. This CDR3 region has 16 residues. CDR1 is LNHDA and CDR2 is SQIVND in the germline V gene (reference sequence). Unmatched junction bases numbered 10, after V lost 2 bases and J lost 4 bases. CDR3 residues: CASSIWGRGRGTEAFF. The CDR3, as DNA: TGTGCCAGTAGTATATGGGGCAGGGGGAGAGGCACTGAAGCTTTCTTT.

This clone was detected only a few times. The chain has TRBV28 and TRBJ1-2, with no clear D. This CDR3 comprises 13 residues. Deletions cut 5 bases from V and 2 bases from J, with 9 bases between. Looked up from germline, CDR1 is MDHEN and CDR2 is SYDVKM. As DNA, the CDR3 is TGTGCCAGCAGTGGCGGTGGAAACTATGGCTACACCTTC. Amino acids: CASSGGGNYGYTF.

This clone rates as medium-sized (0.01 to 0.1%). The chain employs TRBV29-1 and TRBJ2-1, with 12 nucleotides matching TRBD2. This CDR3 is built from 17 residues. The germline gives CDR1 SQVTM, CDR2 ANQGSEA. Trimming cost V 8 bases and J 6 bases; bases outside gene matches: 17. This chain's CDR3 is CSLSGTSGPDLLNEQFF. CDR3 nucleotide sequence: TGCAGCTTATCCGGGACTAGCGGGCCCGACCTCCTCAATGAGCAGTTCTTC.

This clone turned up a few times. This rearrangement joins TRBV7-8 to TRBJ2-1; D may be TRBD1 or TRBD2 (5 bases each). CDR3 length: 16 amino acids. V was shortened by 5 bases and J by 2 bases, with 16 bases between the two germline ends. Germline CDR1 is SGHVS and CDR2 is FQNEAQ. CDR3 coding DNA: TGTGCCAGCAGCCCCCGGGACCTCGGGGCCTACAATGAGCAGTTCTTC. This sequence encodes CASSPRDLGAYNEQFF.

CDR3 DNA: TGTGCCAGCAGTTTGAGTGGCAGAAACTACGAGCAGTACTTC. Residues: CASSLSGRNYEQYF. This rearrangement joins TRBV27 to TRBJ2-7; D not certain. Trimming pared 3 bases from V and 3 bases from J, leaving 12 bases between. There are 14 residues in the CDR3. Germline V CDR1 and CDR2: MNHEY, SMNVEV (reference sequence).

This chain joins TRBV10-3 and TRBJ1-2; D call uncertain. This CDR3 has 16 residues. Deletions cut 0 bases from V and 5 bases from J, with 16 bases between. Germline assignment: CDR1 ENHRY and CDR2 SYGVKD. In DNA, the CDR3 is TGTGCCATCAGTGAGTCGGCGGGGTTCCGAGGTTATGGCTACACCTTC. Translated: CAISESAGFRGYGYTF.

The V gene is TRBV19, the J gene TRBJ1-2; D gene unclear. With 5 bases removed from V and 5 bases from J, the gap between germline ends came to 18 bases. The CDR3 has 15 residues. CDR1 and CDR2 from the germline V gene are LNHDA and SQIVND (reference sequence). In nucleotides, the CDR3 is TGTGCCAGTAGTCGCCCGGGTCAGGCAAATTATGGCTACACCTTC. Translation: CASSRPGQANYGYTF.

The chain links TRBV4-2 to TRBJ2-1; D perhaps matches TRBD1 (7 bases). The CDR3 contains 17 residues. Trimming left V 2 bases short and J 9 bases short, with 23 bases between. Germline CDR1 and CDR2: LGHNA and YNFKEQ. The CDR3 loop is CASSQPLRLEQGGEQFF. As DNA, the CDR3 is TGTGCCAGCAGCCAACCCCTCAGATTAGAGCAGGGGGGTGAGCAGTTCTTC.